Each of the 21 T cell receptor beta chains below was sequenced from the same sample in a study of high-grade serous ovarian cancer treatment subgroups (dated by TCRdb to the early 2020s). Library construction relied on the immunoSEQ multiplex PCR assay. The table was pulled from immuneACCESS by TCRdb, which kept in-frame rearrangements only. Such tables lose some clones; where checked, under half of the loss comes from unresolved V genes, and the rest has no known cause. A total of 10,000 to 12,000 clones appear in this sample, roughly four fifths of them only once. Jointly, the top ten make up under 7.5% of the sample. Collection of tumor samples took place before definitive surgery or chemotherapy. The sample consisted of tumor tissue. The receptors here all came from a human donor with high-grade serous ovarian cancer.

The chain combines TRBV5-1 with TRBJ2-5, with D hard to call. The germline V gene encodes CDR1 SGHRS and CDR2 YFSETQ. The CDR3 spans 14 residues. V shed 2 bases and J shed 4 bases, with 12 bases lying between them. The CDR3 region has the DNA TGCGCCAGCAGCTTTTTCGCCAGGACAGAGACCCAGTACTTC. Amino acids: CASSFFARTETQYF.

The chain uses TRBV4-1 and TRBJ1-1, with D unresolved. The germline V and J ends were trimmed by 1 base and 1 base, with 10 bases remaining between them. Germline assignment: CDR1 MGHRA and CDR2 YSYEKL. The CDR3 sequence is 15 residues long. CDR3 coding DNA: TGCGCCAGCAGCCAAGGTCCCCGGACGAACACTGAAGCTTTCTTT. Translated, it gives CASSQGPRTNTEAFF.

This chain connects TRBV10-2 to TRBJ1-5; D is undetermined. Germline-derived CDR1 and CDR2 are WSHSY and SAAADI. Trimming took off 6 bases at V and 2 bases at J, with 11 bases between the two ends. The length of the CDR3 is 14 residues. The CDR3 spells CASRAGGGNQPQHF. In DNA form, the CDR3 reads TGCGCCAGCAGGGCCGGCGGAGGCAATCAGCCCCAGCATTTT.

The chain recombines TRBV19 with TRBJ2-2; no definite D call. Germline CDR1 LNHDA, CDR2 SQIVND (reference sequence). The CDR3 covers 15 residues. V lost 2 bases and J 1 base, leaving 8 bases between the germline ends. CDR3 nucleotide sequence: TGTGCCAGTAGTATAAGTATCAGGAACACCGGGGAGCTGTTTTTT. It translates to CASSISIRNTGELFF.

The V gene is TRBV7-9, the J gene TRBJ1-4, with 7 positions matching TRBD1. Germline V gene lookup returns CDR1 SEHNR and CDR2 FQNEAQ (reference sequence). Trimming took 1 base from V and 6 from J; bases not matched to a gene: 5. The CDR3 consists of 15 residues. The CDR3 region is CASSLDQGVDEKLFF. CDR3 DNA sequence: TGTGCCAGCAGCTTAGATCAGGGGGTGGATGAAAAACTGTTTTTT. The variable domain in full, with the rest retrieved from reference TRBV7-9 and TRBJ1-4, is DTGVSQNPRHKITKRGQNVTFRCDPISEHNRLYWYRQTLGQGPEFLTYFQNEAQLEKSRLLSDRFSAERPKGSFSTLEIQRTEQGDSAMYLCASSLDQGVDEKLFFGSGTQLSVL.

The chain combines TRBV30 with TRBJ1-6; D is uncertain. V lost 5 bases and J 6 bases, leaving 11 bases between the germline ends. CDR1 and CDR2 (germline): GTSNPN, SVGIG (reference sequence). The CDR3 loop spans 13 amino acids. This chain's CDR3 is CAWEKAANSPLHF. DNA for the CDR3: TGTGCCTGGGAGAAGGCGGCTAATTCACCCCTCCACTTT.

This clone appeared a single time. The V call is TRBV20-1, the J call TRBJ2-1; D not resolved. The CDR3 is made up of 11 amino acids. Trimming cost V 6 bases and J 4 bases, with 7 bases left between them. CDR1 is DFQATT, CDR2 SNEGSKA, per germline (reference sequence). The CDR3 region is CSAKTYNEQFF. CDR3 bases: TGCAGTGCCAAGACGTACAATGAGCAGTTCTTC.

For the CDR3, the DNA is TGTGCCAGCAGCTTGTCAAGCTACCAAGAGACCCAGTACTTC. Translation: CASSLSSYQETQYF. The J gene is TRBJ2-5, the V gene TRBV5-4, with D unresolved. The CDR3 contains 14 residues. Germline V lookup: CDR1 SGHNT, CDR2 YYREEE (reference sequence). Trimming pared 1 base from V and 0 bases from J, leaving 7 bases between.

This sequence joins TRBV7-9 and TRBJ2-6, with D hard to call. Germline-derived CDR1 and CDR2 are SEHNR and FQNEAQ (reference sequence). Trimming removed 9 bases from V and 2 bases from J, with 14 bases in between. The CDR3 is made up of 15 amino acids. The CDR3 DNA follows: TGTGCCAGTGGACCGGGTTTGCCTGGGGCCAACGTCCTGACTTTC. Translated, it gives CASGPGLPGANVLTF.

A single count supports this clone. This sequence joins TRBV5-1 and TRBJ2-1; 10 bases are shared with TRBD2. This CDR3 is 13 amino acids long. With V trimmed by 3 bases and J by 9 bases, 3 bases remained unmatched. Germline V CDR1 and CDR2: SGHRS, YFSETQ. CDR3 region: CASSWLAGVEQFF. In nucleotides, the CDR3 is TGCGCCAGCAGCTGGCTAGCGGGAGTTGAGCAGTTCTTC.

A few counts support this clone. DNA for the CDR3: TGCGCCAGCAGCCCTTCCGATACCAGGGGGCGGAATGGCTACACCTTC. Protein product: CASSPSDTRGRNGYTF. The chain carries TRBV4-1 and TRBJ1-2, with TRBD1 identical over 8 bases. CDR1 and CDR2 (germline): MGHRA, YSYEKL. With 4 bases clipped from V and 6 bases from J, the junction kept 13 bases outside the gene matches. The CDR3 contains 16 residues.

J is TRBJ1-1 and V is TRBV21-1; TRBD1, the table's D call, lacks a check against the DNA. TRBV21-1 is classified as a pseudogene. This CDR3 has 13 residues. The CDR3 DNA is TGTGCCAGCAGCAAAAAAGGGGGAGCTGAAGCTTTCTTT. It encodes CASSKKGGAEAFF.

V gene TRBV19 combines with J gene TRBJ2-2, with 12 nucleotides matching TRBD2. The CDR3 is 16 amino acids. Germline V gene data show CDR1 as LNHDA and CDR2 as SQIVND (reference sequence). Trimming at V came to 6 bases and at J to 7 bases, leaving 9 bases not matched to a gene. As DNA, the CDR3 is TGTGCCAGTAGGGAAACTAGCGGGAGGCGGGTCGGGGAGCTGTTTTTT. Encoded protein: CASRETSGRRVGELFF.

This chain connects TRBV4-2 to TRBJ1-4; D is unresolved. Per germline, CDR1 LGHNA and CDR2 YNFKEQ. This CDR3 region has 16 residues. V dropped 0 bases and J dropped 4 bases, with 12 bases sitting between them. Here the CDR3 reads CASSQDRGSFNEKLFF. CDR3 bases: TGTGCCAGCAGCCAAGATCGCGGCAGCTTTAATGAAAAACTGTTTTTT.

This sequence joins TRBV11-1 and TRBJ1-5, with D possibly being TRBD1 (5 bases). Germline CDR1 is SGHAT and CDR2 is FQDESV (reference sequence). The CDR3 has 14 amino acids. V was pared by 5 bases and J by 1 base, with 9 bases between. The CDR3 DNA follows: TGTGCCAGCAGCCCAGACAGAAGCAATCAGCCCCAGCATTTT. It codes for CASSPDRSNQPQHF. Together with reference TRBV11-1 and TRBJ1-5, the CDR3 gives the full variable domain: EAEVAQSPRYKITEKSQAVAFWCDPISGHATLYWYRQILGQGPELLVQFQDESVVDDSQLPKDRFSAERLKGVDSTLKIQPAELGDSAMYLCASSPDRSNQPQHFGDGTRLSIL.

This clone has only one observation. This rearrangement joins TRBV6-5 to TRBJ1-4; tentative D call: TRBD1 (5 bases). With 3 bases removed from V and 6 bases from J, the gap between germline ends came to 14 bases. Germline CDR1 reads MNHEY; CDR2 reads SVGAGI. This CDR3 is 15 amino acids long. In DNA, the CDR3 is TGTGCCAGCAGTTATTTGGGGGGAGGGGATGAAAAACTGTTTTTT. It encodes CASSYLGGGDEKLFF.

The chain has TRBV23-1 and TRBJ1-1, with a possible D match to TRBD1 (5 bases). TRBV23-1 is an ORF, with its function uncertain. This CDR3 spans 13 amino acids. The V end was cut by 7 bases, the J end by 1 base, with 10 bases between. DNA of the CDR3: TGCGCCAGCAAAAGGACACGGAACACTGAAGCTTTCTTT. Residues: CASKRTRNTEAFF.

The J gene is TRBJ2-1, the V gene TRBV12-1; the D segment call TRBD2 is taken from the table without a DNA check. TRBV12-1 corresponds to a pseudogene. The CDR3 sequence is 16 residues long. CDR3 loop: CASSSPSPSSYNEQFF. As DNA, the CDR3 is TGTGCCAGCAGCTCTCCGTCCCCGAGCTCCTACAATGAGCAGTTCTTC.

CDR3 DNA: TGTGCCTGGAGTGTAAAGACGACTGGAAACACCATATATTTT. Protein product: CAWSVKTTGNTIYF. This chain uses TRBV30 with TRBJ1-3; D uncertain. The germline CDR1 and CDR2 sequences are GTSNPN and SVGIG (reference sequence). Trimming left V 0 bases short and J 2 bases short, with 8 bases between. The CDR3 sequence is 14 residues long.

The chain combines TRBV15 with TRBJ2-5; no definite D call. V was shortened by 9 bases and J by 2 bases, with 7 bases between the two germline ends. The CDR3 runs to 11 residues. Germline V gives CDR1 LNHNV, CDR2 YYDKDF (reference sequence). This CDR3 is CATRAQETQYF. The CDR3 DNA reads TGTGCCACACGGGCACAAGAGACCCAGTACTTC.

This rearrangement joins TRBV5-6 to TRBJ2-5, with unresolved D. CDR1 and CDR2 (germline): SGHDT, YYEEEE. Trimming stripped 2 bases from V and 3 bases from J, with 8 bases between. This CDR3 has 13 residues. CDR3 in DNA: TGTGCCAGCAGCTTTAGGTGGAAAGAGACCCAGTACTTC. Residues: CASSFRWKETQYF. The full variable domain, completed using reference TRBV5-6 and TRBJ2-5, is DAGVTQSPTHLIKTRGQQVTLRCSPKSGHDTVSWYQQALGQGPQFIFQYYEEEERQRGNFPDRFSGHQFPNYSSELNVNALLLGDSALYLCASSFRWKETQYFGPGTRLLVL.